This is a list of T cell receptor beta chains from one sample in a study of blood T cell repertoires in COVID-19. Here immunoSEQ multiplex PCR was the method, and the copy in TCRdb shows in-frame clones only, minus some. The sample lists approximately 230,000 clones; about four fifths were seen once. Source material: peripheral blood. The receptors shown here come from an elderly man with acute or convalescent COVID-19. CDR3s include the opening cysteine and the closing phenylalanine or tryptophan. D genes are given only for firm matches. The size field is filled for only some rows; it gives once, few, many or a size class.

J gene	clone size	D gene	V gene	CDR3 protein	CDR3 DNA
TRBJ2-7	-	TRBD2	TRBV27	CASSLSGLAGGYEQYF	TGTGCCAGCAGTTTATCGGGGCTAGCGGGGGGCTACGAGCAGTACTTC
TRBJ2-7	-	-	TRBV18	CASSPSTTGNEQYF	TGTGCCAGCTCACCCTCAACCACAGGGAACGAGCAGTACTTC
TRBJ1-1	-	TRBD1	TRBV2	CATSGDRGLGEAFF	TGTGCCACCTCCGGGGACAGGGGGCTGGGTGAAGCTTTCTTT
TRBJ1-4	-	TRBD1	TRBV18	CASSPSTGINEKLFF	TGTGCCAGCTCACCATCGACAGGGATAAATGAAAAACTGTTTTTT
TRBJ1-2	-	TRBD1	TRBV19	CASSMVTGEDYGYTF	TGTGCCAGTAGTATGGTAACAGGGGAAGACTATGGCTACACCTTC
TRBJ1-2	-	-	TRBV6-1	CASSEPNRNLYGYTF	TGTGCCAGCAGTGAACCCAACAGGAACCTCTATGGCTACACCTTC
TRBJ1-3	-	TRBD1	TRBV6-5	CASSNNRGAGNTIYF	TGTGCCAGCAGTAACAACAGGGGGGCAGGAAACACCATATATTTT
TRBJ2-2	-	TRBD1	TRBV6-5	CASRWTGTGELFF	TGTGCCAGCAGATGGACAGGAACCGGGGAGCTGTTTTTT
TRBJ2-2	-	-	TRBV18	CASSLPSGGHTGELFF	TGTGCCAGCTCACTACCATCGGGGGGCCACACCGGGGAGCTGTTTTTT
TRBJ2-1	once	TRBD1	TRBV3-1/TRBV3-2	CASSQTGGRNEQFF	TGTGCCAGCAGCCAGACAGGGGGTAGGAATGAGCAGTTCTTC
TRBJ1-5	-	TRBD1	TRBV24-1	CATSGTGGSNQPQHF	TGTGCCACCAGTGGCACAGGGGGCAGCAATCAGCCCCAGCATTTT
TRBJ1-4	-	-	TRBV28	CASIPNLEKGRSNEKLFF	TGTGCCAGCATCCCAAATCTAGAGAAGGGGCGGTCTAATGAAAAACTGTTTTTT
TRBJ1-2	-	-	TRBV5-1	CASSPPNEGFKGYTF	TGCGCCAGCAGCCCGCCTAATGAGGGCTTCAAGGGCTACACCTTC